The present entry profiles one T cell receptor beta chain with its context. Generated by immunoSEQ multiplex PCR, the TCRdb table keeps only in-frame clones and is missing some. Of approximately 260,000 clones listed, around 78% are singletons. This sample stems from a study of blood T cell repertoires in COVID-19. Material for sequencing was peripheral blood. This receptor was identified in a man between 60 and 70 years old who had recovered from COVID-19.

CDR3 sequence: CASSILTGPAGTQYF. The CDR3 coding sequence is TGTGCCAGCAGTATCCTGACAGGGCCCGCCGGGACCCAGTACTTC. The chain links TRBV28 to TRBJ2-5; 7 bases agree with TRBD1. The germline V gene encodes CDR1 MDHEN and CDR2 SYDVKM. The CDR3 length is 15 residues. After removal of 5 bases from V and 7 bases from J, the junction contained 13 bases not matched to a gene.